Listed here are 29 T cell receptor beta chains from one sample, sequenced in a study of T cells in narcolepsy. Using immunoSEQ multiplex PCR, the repertoire was profiled, and TCRdb retains in-frame clones only, with some absent. The sample has some 37,000 clones; roughly 88% are singletons. Sequencing was done on a sample of CD45RA- memory CD4+ T cells from PBMCs. Source of these receptors: a human donor with narcolepsy.

By proportion, this clone is medium-sized. V is TRBV19 and J is TRBJ1-3, with TRBD1 matching 7 bases. CDR3 length: 17 amino acids. CDR1 is LNHDA and CDR2 is SQIVND in the germline V gene (reference sequence). V lost 5 bases and J lost 0; bases outside the gene matches: 10. CDR3 protein: CASSPQGQLISGNTIYF. For the CDR3, the DNA is TGTGCCAGTAGTCCCCAGGGACAGCTAATCTCTGGAAACACCATATATTTT.

The genes are TRBV7-2 and TRBJ2-7; 7 positions agree with TRBD1. CDR1 and CDR2 from the germline V gene are SGHTA and FQGNSA. The V segment lost 1 base and the J segment 0 bases; nucleotides outside the gene matches: 12. This CDR3 has 18 residues. CDR3 protein: CASSLVLSGTANSYEQYF. CDR3 nucleotides: TGTGCCAGCAGCTTAGTTCTCTCGGGGACAGCGAACTCCTACGAGCAGTACTTC.

This chain joins TRBV21-1 and TRBJ1-1. TRBV21-1 is listed as a pseudogene. The CDR3 is made up of 16 amino acids. CDR3 protein: CASSKPRREANTEAFF. CDR3 DNA sequence: TGTGCCAGCAGCAAACCCAGGAGGGAAGCGAACACTGAAGCTTTCTTT.

This clone appeared a single time. The chain couples TRBV2 to TRBJ2-5, with 7 bases identical to TRBD1. With V trimmed by 4 bases and J by 0 bases, 2 bases remained unmatched. The CDR3 has 14 residues. Germline lookup yields CDR1 SNHLY and CDR2 FYNNEI. CDR3 nucleotides: TGTGCCAGCAGTGCGGGACAGAACCAAGAGACCCAGTACTTC. Amino acid sequence: CASSAGQNQETQYF.

V gene TRBV18 combines with J gene TRBJ1-1; possible D gene TRBD1, 5 bases. Germline assignment: CDR1 KGHSH and CDR2 LQKENI. The CDR3 contains 14 residues. V lost 2 bases and J lost 5, with 12 bases in between. The CDR3 here is CASSPGGTRTEAFF. The CDR3 DNA sequence: TGTGCCAGCTCACCAGGCGGGACTCGGACTGAAGCTTTCTTT.

J is TRBJ2-3 and V is TRBV9, with TRBD1 matching 8 bases. From germline, CDR1 is SGDLS and CDR2 YYNGEE. Unmatched junction bases numbered 6, after V lost 3 bases and J lost 3 bases. The CDR3 consists of 15 residues. The CDR3 nucleotides are TGTGCCAGCAGCGCAAGACAGGGGAGGACAGATACGCAGTATTTT. Residues: CASSARQGRTDTQYF.

The rearrangement uses TRBV4-2 and TRBJ1-5; perhaps TRBD1 as D (5 bases). The CDR3 extends over 13 amino acids. Trimming took off 2 bases at V and 4 bases at J, with 6 bases between the two ends. Per germline, CDR1 LGHNA and CDR2 YNFKEQ. The CDR3 DNA is TGTGCCAGCAGCCAACCAGGGAATCAGCCCCAGCATTTT. This encodes CASSQPGNQPQHF.

The count of this clone is one. The chain recombines TRBV6-4 with TRBJ1-1; D gene unclear. This CDR3 region has 13 residues. Germline CDR1 MRHNA, CDR2 SNTAGT. Trimming removed 6 bases from V and 1 base from J, with 9 bases in between. CDR3 sequence (DNA): TGTGCCAGCAGCCCCGGGCGGAACACTGAAGCTTTCTTT. It translates to CASSPGRNTEAFF.

CDR3 coding DNA: TGTGCCACCAGCAGGGACAGGGGGCGCGGGGGCTACACCTTC. Translation: CATSRDRGRGGYTF. The rearrangement joins TRBV15 to TRBJ1-2, with 11 nucleotides matching TRBD1. This CDR3 spans 14 amino acids. The V gene end was trimmed by 3 bases and the J gene end by 8 bases; junction bases not matched to a gene: 5. In germline, CDR1 is LNHNV, CDR2 YYDKDF (reference sequence).

CDR3 region: CASSSQRGLDEQYF. CDR3 nucleotides: TGTGCCAGCAGCTCCCAGCGGGGTCTTGACGAGCAGTACTTC. The chain recombines TRBV7-2 with TRBJ2-7; 7 bases fit TRBD2. Trimming cost V 4 bases and J 5 bases; bases outside gene matches: 8. The germline gives CDR1 SGHTA, CDR2 FQGNSA. There are 14 residues in the CDR3.

The sample holds a few counts of this clone. The chain combines TRBV30 with TRBJ1-3; 7 bases fit TRBD1. V lost 8 bases to trimming and J lost 3 bases; unmatched junction nucleotides: 10. Looked up from germline, CDR1 is GTSNPN and CDR2 is SVGIG (reference sequence). CDR3 length: 14 residues. CDR3: CAANRGGIGNTIYF. The CDR3 DNA is TGTGCCGCTAACAGGGGAGGAATTGGAAACACCATATATTTT.

The rearrangement links TRBV7-9 to TRBJ1-5, with TRBD1 as a possible D gene (6 bases). Germline CDR1 SEHNR, CDR2 FQNEAQ (reference sequence). CDR3 size: 13 residues. V was cut by 5 bases and J by 11 bases, with 16 bases left in between. CDR3 sequence: CASSQDSFTAQHF. For the CDR3, the DNA is TGTGCCAGCAGCCAGGACAGTTTTACTGCCCAGCATTTT.

The chain couples TRBV11-2 to TRBJ1-5, with unresolved D. The CDR3 is 12 residues long. CDR1 SGHAT and CDR2 FQNNGV come from the germline V gene. The V and J ends lost 1 base and 7 bases respectively, with 5 bases between them. CDR3 coding DNA: TGTGCCAGCAGCTTAGGGGCACAGCCCCAGCATTTT. Translating gives CASSLGAQPQHF.

The chain employs TRBV14 and TRBJ2-5, with 11 bases lining up with TRBD2. V shed 3 bases and J 5 bases; nucleotides not matched to a gene: 8. Germline CDR1 reads SGHDN; CDR2 reads FVKESK. This CDR3 comprises 16 residues. The CDR3 coding sequence is TGTGCCAGCAGCCAGGCTACTAGCGGGGGTTTCGAGACCCAGTACTTC. This translates into CASSQATSGGFETQYF.

The genes are TRBV4-2 and TRBJ2-2, with D unclear. Germline V gene lookup returns CDR1 LGHNA and CDR2 YNFKEQ. CDR3 length equals 15 residues. Deletions cut 0 bases from V and 6 bases from J, with 11 bases between. The CDR3 spells CASSQEAANPGELFF. CDR3 in DNA: TGTGCCAGCAGCCAAGAGGCGGCTAATCCCGGGGAGCTGTTTTTT.

The chain combines TRBV4-3 with TRBJ1-2; D unresolved. The germline V gene encodes CDR1 LGHNA and CDR2 YSLEER. Trimming pared 3 bases from V and 4 bases from J, leaving 12 bases between. The CDR3 has 14 residues. In nucleotides, the CDR3 is TGCGCCAGCAGCCATGGGTTAGAGGGCTATGGCTACACCTTC. It yields the protein CASSHGLEGYGYTF.

CDR3 sequence (DNA): TGTGCCAGCAGCTTAGCTAGTATCGGAAACACCATATATTTT. Protein: CASSLASIGNTIYF. The V gene is TRBV7-9, the J gene TRBJ1-3; D is uncertain. Germline values: CDR1 SEHNR, CDR2 FQNEAQ (reference sequence). V lost 0 bases and J lost 4, with 7 bases in between. The CDR3 sequence is 14 residues long.

This sequence joins TRBV5-6 and TRBJ1-2, with D perhaps matching TRBD1 (5 bases). The CDR3 has 12 residues. Trimming cost V 3 bases and J 8 bases, with 11 bases left between them. CDR1 is SGHDT and CDR2 is YYEEEE in the germline V gene. The CDR3 reads CASSSQGVGYTF. The DNA of the CDR3 is TGTGCCAGCAGCTCCCAGGGTGTCGGCTACACCTTC.

J is TRBJ1-2 and V is TRBV28; 8 bases align to TRBD1. This CDR3 region has 17 residues. J was trimmed by 4 bases and V by 6 bases; bases with no gene match: 16. Germline loops: CDR1 MDHEN, CDR2 SYDVKM. The CDR3 DNA sequence: TGTGCCAGCAGCTCTATGGCGGGGACAGGAAACTTCTATGGCTACACCTTC. This translates into CASSSMAGTGNFYGYTF.

V usage is TRBV30 and J usage is TRBJ1-2; no clear D. The CDR3 has 14 residues. Per germline, CDR1 GTSNPN and CDR2 SVGIG (reference sequence). The V and J ends lost 0 bases and 7 bases respectively, with 15 bases between them. CDR3 loop: CAWSVPPGRTGYTF. Written as DNA, the CDR3 is TGTGCCTGGAGTGTCCCCCCCGGCAGGACTGGCTACACCTTC. Full variable domain (rest looked up from reference TRBV30 and TRBJ1-2): SQTIHQWPATLVQPVGSPLSLECTVEGTSNPNLYWYRQAAGRGLQLLFYSVGIGQISSEVPQNLSASRPQDRQFILSSKKLLLSDSGFYLCAWSVPPGRTGYTFGSGTRLTVV.

The rearrangement links TRBV9 to TRBJ1-3; D is uncertain. CDR1 is SGDLS, CDR2 YYNGEE, per germline. V dropped 2 bases and J dropped 2 bases, with 14 bases sitting between them. CDR3 length equals 16 residues. Here the CDR3 reads CASSVLEGFTGNTIYF. DNA for the CDR3: TGTGCCAGCAGCGTTCTCGAGGGTTTCACTGGAAACACCATATATTTT.

This rearrangement joins TRBV7-2 to TRBJ2-2; TRBD2 matches at 8 bases. The CDR3 sequence is 17 residues long. Looked up from germline, CDR1 is SGHTA and CDR2 is FQGNSA. The V gene end was trimmed by 8 bases and the J gene end by 0 bases; junction bases not matched to a gene: 11. The CDR3 spells CASAGGPGETNTGELFF. CDR3 in DNA: TGTGCCAGCGCGGGGGGCCCGGGGGAAACGAACACCGGGGAGCTGTTTTTT.

This clone was seen more than once but under ten times. This chain links TRBV23-1 with TRBJ2-7, with TRBD1 matching 11 bases. TRBV23-1 is placed among ORFs of uncertain function. With V trimmed by 3 bases and J by 7 bases, 5 bases remained unmatched. This CDR3 comprises 14 residues. CDR3 sequence (DNA): TGCGCCAGCAGTCAGGACAGGGGGCGCAGAGAGCAGTACTTC. It specifies CASSQDRGRREQYF.

The chain combines TRBV30 with TRBJ1-5; weak D call: TRBD1 (5 bases). Deletions cut 2 bases from V and 4 bases from J, with 12 bases between. The germline V gene encodes CDR1 GTSNPN and CDR2 SVGIG (reference sequence). There are 14 residues in the CDR3. For the CDR3, the DNA is TGTGCCTGGAGTCCCCACAGGCCGAATCAGCCCCAGCATTTT. Its translation is CAWSPHRPNQPQHF.

About this clone itself: The CDR3 ends on some other residue instead of the conserved phenylalanine or tryptophan, so this is likely a read error. The limits of the CDR3 on the DNA are not certain, so only TCRdb's listed CDR3 is given. The gene calls are TRBV21-1 and TRBJ2-3; the table's D call, TRBD2, was not checked against the DNA. TRBV21-1 is listed as a pseudogene. From its first to its last residue, the CDR3 has 11 amino acids. The CDR3 is CASTLLAGGRK.

As to this clone: Germline and junction disagree at one end, which may indicate a read error. The chain recombines TRBV7-7 with TRBJ1-1; 7 bases line up with TRBD1. The CDR3 is 18 amino acids. CDR1 SSHAT and CDR2 FNYEAQ come from the germline V gene (reference sequence). CDR3 nucleotides: TGTGCTAGCAGCTACGACAGGGCCACTTCTACAATGAACACTGAAGCTTTCTTT. This translates into CASSYDRATSTMNTEAFF.

On this clone itself: The junction and the germline gene differ at one end; a read error may be behind it. V is TRBV28 and J is TRBJ1-1; weak D call: TRBD1 (5 bases). The CDR3 spans 17 residues. Germline values: CDR1 MDHEN, CDR2 SYDVKM. The CDR3 region has the DNA TGTGCCAGCATTTTACCGCCACTATGGGGGTTGGGCACTGAAGCTTTCTTT. Translated, it gives CASILPPLWGLGTEAFF.

The rearrangement uses TRBV7-2 and TRBJ1-1; D gene uncertain. Germline assignment: CDR1 SGHTA and CDR2 FQGNSA. V dropped 4 bases and J dropped 0 bases, with 9 bases sitting between them. The CDR3 spans 14 residues. The DNA of the CDR3 is TGTGCCAGCAGCTCTGTAAGTTTGAACACTGAAGCTTTCTTT. Its translation is CASSSVSLNTEAFF. Complete variable domain (other parts from reference TRBV7-2 and TRBJ1-1): GAGVSQSPSNKVTEKGKDVELRCDPISGHTALYWYRQSLGQGLEFLIYFQGNSAPDKSGLPSDRFSAERTGGSVSTLTIQRTQQEDSAVYLCASSSVSLNTEAFFGQGTRLTVV.

This clone showed up just once. The chain combines TRBV27 with TRBJ2-2; 7 positions match TRBD1. Per germline, CDR1 MNHEY and CDR2 SMNVEV (reference sequence). The CDR3 sequence is 16 residues long. The V and J ends lost 3 bases and 6 bases, in that order; junction bases with no gene match: 10. CDR3 region: CASSFPSAGGPGELFF. The CDR3 region has the DNA TGTGCCAGCAGTTTCCCCTCGGCAGGGGGTCCCGGGGAGCTGTTTTTT.